These T cell receptor beta chains were read from a single sample in a study of blood T cell repertoires in COVID-19. TCRdb keeps only in-frame clones here, not all; method: immunoSEQ multiplex PCR. The data hold 100,000 to 150,000 clones, with approximately 70% observed a single time. The sequencing input was peripheral blood. The receptors were gathered from a woman in her seventies with acute or convalescent COVID-19. The CDR3 runs from the conserved cysteine through the conserved F or W. D genes are given only for firm matches. Expanded clones are given a class, and other clones once, few, many or no size at all.

V,J,D,size,CDR3,DNA
TRBV11-2,TRBJ2-4,.,many,CASSLTFRDIQYF,TGTGCCAGCAGCTTAACATTCCGGGACATTCAGTACTTC
TRBV4-1,TRBJ2-6,.,.,CASSQDPTRRQGSGANVLTF,TGCGCCAGCAGCCAAGATCCAACCCGTAGGCAGGGGTCTGGGGCCAACGTCCTGACTTTC
TRBV15,TRBJ2-7,TRBD2,.,CATSRALASGTYEQYF,TGTGCCACCAGCAGAGCTCTTGCTAGCGGGACCTACGAGCAGTACTTC
TRBV11-2,TRBJ2-5,TRBD1,.,CASSLGTGFGTQYF,TGTGCCAGCAGCTTAGGGACAGGTTTTGGGACCCAGTACTTC
TRBV11-3,TRBJ2-7,.,.,CASSQTGYEQYF,TGTGCCAGCAGCCAAACGGGATACGAGCAGTACTTC
TRBV15,TRBJ1-1,.,few,CATSRALGGNTEAFF,TGTGCCACCAGCAGAGCCTTGGGGGGAAACACTGAAGCTTTCTTT
TRBV7-2,TRBJ1-6,.,once,CASSAPGTRNSPLHF,TGTGCCAGCAGCGCGCCCGGGACTAGGAATTCACCCCTCCACTTT
TRBV6-2/TRBV6-3,TRBJ2-7,.,.,CASSYAGLNYEQYF,TGTGCCAGCAGTTATGCGGGACTTAACTACGAGCAGTACTTC
TRBV30,TRBJ2-7,TRBD2,.,CAWSLGGSYEQYF,TGTGCCTGGAGTTTGGGCGGGAGTTACGAGCAGTACTTC
TRBV6-2/TRBV6-3,TRBJ1-6,.,.,CASSSGQISPLHF,TGTGCCAGCAGTTCTGGACAGATTTCACCCCTCCACTTT
TRBV9,TRBJ1-2,.,.,CASSPYITEGGGYTF,TGTGCCAGCAGCCCCTACATAACAGAGGGGGGGGGCTACACCTTC
TRBV27,TRBJ1-3,.,many,CASSSSLNSGNTIYF,TGTGCCAGCAGTTCGTCACTGAACTCTGGAAACACCATATATTTT
TRBV24-1,TRBJ2-7,.,.,CATSEQQTGNHEQYF,TGTGCCACCAGTGAGCAGCAAACAGGGAACCACGAGCAGTACTTC
TRBV3-1/TRBV3-2,TRBJ2-7,.,.,CASSQRRAYEQYF,TGTGCCAGCAGCCAAAGGAGAGCCTACGAGCAGTACTTC
TRBV15,TRBJ1-2,.,.,CATSRDWQYGYTF,TGTGCCACCAGCAGAGATTGGCAGTATGGCTACACCTTC
TRBV10-1,TRBJ1-4,.,.,CASSESTGSNEKLFF,TGCGCCAGCAGTGAGTCGACCGGGTCTAATGAAAAACTGTTTTTT
TRBV14,TRBJ2-7,.,few,CASSPRQESVYEQYF,TGTGCCAGCAGCCCGAGACAGGAATCGGTCTACGAGCAGTACTTC
TRBV6-1,TRBJ2-3,TRBD2,.,CASSDWGTSVTDTQYF,TGTGCCAGCAGTGATTGGGGGACTAGCGTTACAGATACGCAGTATTTT
TRBV3-1/TRBV3-2,TRBJ1-1,.,.,CASSQPGETEAFF,TGTGCCAGCAGCCAGCCCGGGGAAACTGAAGCTTTCTTT
TRBV5-1,TRBJ2-7,TRBD1,.,CASSPGTAYEQYF,TGCGCCAGCAGCCCGGGGACAGCCTACGAGCAGTACTTC
TRBV7-2,TRBJ2-3,.,.,CASSRDLSSTDTQYF,TGTGCCAGCAGCCGGGACTTATCTAGCACAGATACGCAGTATTTT
TRBV5-1,TRBJ2-2,TRBD2,few,CASSPTSSGTGELFF,TGCGCCAGCAGTCCCACCTCTAGCGGCACCGGGGAGCTGTTTTTT
TRBV6-2/TRBV6-3,TRBJ1-4,TRBD1,.,CASSYGTGGATNEKLFF,TGTGCCAGCAGTTACGGGACAGGGGGCGCGACTAATGAAAAACTGTTTTTT
TRBV18,TRBJ1-3,TRBD1,few,CASSPSTGASGNTIYF,TGTGCCAGCTCACCCTCGACAGGGGCCTCTGGAAACACCATATATTTT
TRBV5-4,TRBJ1-1,.,.,CASSWDTGSIRAFF,TGTGCCAGCAGCTGGGACACGGGGAGCATTCGGGCTTTCTTT
TRBV11-2,TRBJ2-7,TRBD1,.,CASRRTGEGEQYF,TGTGCCAGCAGGAGGACAGGGGAGGGCGAGCAGTACTTC
TRBV7-6,TRBJ2-1,TRBD2,once,CASSLGASGSGEQFF,TGTGCCAGCAGCTTAGGAGCTAGCGGGAGCGGTGAGCAGTTCTTC
TRBV6-6,TRBJ2-1,TRBD2,once,CASSYFGGEQFF,TGTGCCAGCAGTTACTTCGGGGGGGAGCAGTTCTTC
TRBV5-4,TRBJ1-4,.,.,CASSLGGGPTNEKLFF,TGTGCCAGCAGCTTGGGAGGGGGTCCCACTAATGAAAAACTGTTTTTT
TRBV18,TRBJ2-3,TRBD2,once,CASSPNTGGRTDTQYF,TGTGCCAGCTCACCTAACACGGGGGGACGAACAGATACGCAGTATTTT
TRBV7-4,TRBJ2-7,TRBD2,.,CASSLALAGGRYQDGYEQYF,TGTGCCAGCAGCTTAGCGCTAGCGGGAGGACGCTATCAAGACGGCTACGAGCAGTACTTC
TRBV2,TRBJ2-7,TRBD1,.,CASSPETGSGEQYF,TGTGCCAGCAGCCCTGAGACAGGGTCTGGCGAGCAGTACTTC
TRBV12-3/TRBV12-4,TRBJ1-2,.,.,CASSLGAHGYTF,TGTGCCAGCAGTTTGGGGGCTCATGGCTACACCTTC
TRBV5-1,TRBJ2-1,TRBD1,.,CASRPDRAYNEQFF,TGCGCCAGCAGACCTGACAGGGCCTACAATGAGCAGTTCTTC
TRBV4-1,TRBJ1-4,.,once,CASSQVGEKLFF,TGCGCCAGCAGCCAAGTCGGTGAAAAACTGTTTTTT
TRBV7-9,TRBJ2-2,.,.,CASSQDSNTGELFF,TGTGCCAGCAGCCAAGACAGCAACACCGGGGAGCTGTTTTTT
TRBV25-1,TRBJ2-2,TRBD2,.,CASKRGTESGELFF,TGTGCCAGCAAGCGGGGCACCGAATCCGGGGAGCTGTTTTTT
TRBV10-2,TRBJ1-1,.,.,CASSHRVDRPSEAFF,TGCGCCAGCAGTCACCGGGTTGACAGGCCATCTGAAGCTTTCTTT
TRBV5-1,TRBJ2-1,.,.,CASSLAARQDLRDEQFF,TGCGCCAGCAGCTTGGCAGCGAGACAGGACCTTCGGGATGAGCAGTTCTTC
TRBV5-1,TRBJ2-5,TRBD2,many,CASSLATRTSGETQYF,TGCGCCAGCAGCTTGGCTACCCGAACTAGCGGGGAGACCCAGTACTTC
TRBV6-5,TRBJ1-6,.,.,CASTERGKGNSPLHF,TGTGCCAGCACCGAGAGAGGGAAGGGAAATTCACCCCTCCACTTT
TRBV30,TRBJ1-5,TRBD1,.,CAWSVGTVNQPQHF,TGTGCCTGGAGTGTTGGGACAGTAAATCAGCCCCAGCATTTT
TRBV28,TRBJ2-3,TRBD2,.,CASRGGDHTQYF,TGTGCCAGCAGGGGGGGGGATCATACGCAGTATTTT
TRBV5-1,TRBJ2-1,TRBD2,.,CASSLAPHYRGFTSGEKNEQFF,TGCGCCAGCAGCTTGGCCCCTCACTACCGCGGATTCACTAGCGGGGAAAAAAATGAGCAGTTCTTC
TRBV7-2,TRBJ2-2,TRBD2,few,CASSPLARKLAENTGELFF,TGTGCCAGCAGCCCCCTAGCCCGAAAACTAGCGGAGAACACCGGGGAGCTGTTTTTT
TRBV6-1,TRBJ1-4,.,.,CASSDGLNEKLFF,TGTGCCAGCAGTGACGGACTTAATGAAAAACTGTTTTTT
TRBV5-1,TRBJ2-7,TRBD2,.,CASRFAHTAGGHTLDEQYF,TGCGCCAGCAGGTTCGCCCACACAGCGGGAGGCCACACGCTCGACGAGCAGTACTTC
TRBV7-2,TRBJ1-2,TRBD1,.,CASSSYRGDYTF,TGTGCCAGCAGCTCTTACAGGGGTGACTACACCTTC
TRBV5-4,TRBJ2-1,.,.,CASSSIQGEQFF,TGTGCCAGCAGCAGTATTCAGGGTGAGCAGTTCTTC
TRBV19,TRBJ2-1,TRBD2,.,CASSITGGGGEQFF,TGTGCCAGTAGTATCACGGGCGGGGGAGGTGAGCAGTTCTTC
TRBV29-1,TRBJ1-1,.,few,CSAGQVGTEAFF,TGCAGCGCAGGTCAGGTCGGAACTGAAGCTTTCTTT
TRBV10-3,TRBJ1-1,.,.,CAISENRVTTEAFF,TGTGCCATCAGTGAGAACAGGGTTACCACTGAAGCTTTCTTT
TRBV15,TRBJ2-5,.,.,CATSRGFGDSQETQYF,TGTGCCACCAGCAGAGGATTTGGGGACTCACAAGAGACCCAGTACTTC
TRBV7-9,TRBJ1-6,.,few,CASNPSKGNSPLHF,TGTGCCAGCAACCCTTCCAAGGGGAATTCACCCCTCCACTTT
TRBV18,TRBJ2-5,.,.,CASSPQSFQETQYF,TGTGCCAGCTCACCACAATCCTTCCAAGAGACCCAGTACTTC
TRBV19,TRBJ2-1,TRBD2,.,CASSGLAVMSYNEQFF,TGTGCCAGTAGTGGTCTAGCGGTTATGTCCTACAATGAGCAGTTCTTC
TRBV10-1,TRBJ2-1,.,.,CASSESGGALYNEQFF,TGCGCCAGCAGTGAGTCTGGGGGGGCGCTTTACAATGAGCAGTTCTTC
TRBV15,TRBJ2-1,.,.,CATSTRLDEQFF,TGTGCCACCAGCACCCGACTAGATGAGCAGTTCTTC
TRBV7-2,TRBJ2-4,TRBD2,.,CASSLEDWGGYIQYF,TGTGCCAGCAGCTTAGAGGACTGGGGGGGGTACATTCAGTACTTC